These 3 T cell receptor beta chains came from one sample sequenced in a study of regulatory and conventional T cells in RAG deficiency. Conventional CD4+ T cells were sorted from blood as CD25-low CD127-high cells. The repertoire was sequenced with immunoSEQ multiplex PCR; TCRdb's copy has only in-frame clones and lacks some. The repertoire has around 30,000 clones, roughly 96% of them found once; the top ten carry roughly 0.16%. These same data were also listed under a study on regulatory T cells. That source notes: The PCR used 52 TRBV and 13 TRBJ primers.

Sequences were obtained from CD25- CD4+ T cells sorted from blood. The receptor source for this set is a human donor in good health.

This chain connects TRBV7-3 to TRBJ2-7, with 9 positions matching TRBD2. Germline lookup yields CDR1 SGHTA and CDR2 FQGTGA. Trimming at V came to 1 base and at J to 2 bases, leaving 3 bases not matched to a gene. The CDR3 is 15 residues long. The CDR3 sequence: CASSLSGGAPYEQYF. The DNA of the CDR3 is TGTGCCAGCAGCTTAAGCGGGGGGGCCCCCTACGAGCAGTACTTC.

The V call is TRBV10-1, the J call TRBJ2-2; TRBD2 might be the D (6 bases). V shed 7 bases and J shed 5 bases, with 17 bases lying between them. The CDR3 consists of 15 residues. Germline CDR1 reads WNHNN; CDR2 reads SYGVQD (reference sequence). CDR3 amino acids: CASISWGERTGELFF. The CDR3 bases are TGCGCCAGCATCTCATGGGGGGAGAGGACCGGGGAGCTGTTTTTT.

The chain has TRBV7-2 and TRBJ2-2, with D tentatively TRBD2 (5 bases). CDR1 and CDR2 (germline): SGHTA, FQGNSA. V was clipped by 0 bases and J by 1 base, with 12 bases between them. CDR3 size: 17 residues. CDR3 DNA sequence: TGTGCCAGCAGCTTAGCAGGTTTAGCGAGGAACACCGGGGAGCTGTTTTTT. This translates into CASSLAGLARNTGELFF.